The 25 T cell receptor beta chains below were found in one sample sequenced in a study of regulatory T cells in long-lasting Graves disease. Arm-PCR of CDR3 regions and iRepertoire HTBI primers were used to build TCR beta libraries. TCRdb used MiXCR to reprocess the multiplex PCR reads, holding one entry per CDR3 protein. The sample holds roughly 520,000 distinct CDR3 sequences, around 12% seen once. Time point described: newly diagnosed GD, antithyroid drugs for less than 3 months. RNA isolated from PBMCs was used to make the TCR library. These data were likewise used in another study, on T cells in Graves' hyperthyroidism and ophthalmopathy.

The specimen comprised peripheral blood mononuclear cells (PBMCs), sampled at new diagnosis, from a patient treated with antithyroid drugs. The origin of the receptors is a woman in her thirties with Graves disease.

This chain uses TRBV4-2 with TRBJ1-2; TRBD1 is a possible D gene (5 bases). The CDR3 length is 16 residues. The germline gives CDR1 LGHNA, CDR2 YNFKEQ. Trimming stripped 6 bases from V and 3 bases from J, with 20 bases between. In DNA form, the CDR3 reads TGTGCCAGCAGTCCCCCAACGGGGGGGAGGGACTATGGCTACACCTTC. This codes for CASSPPTGGRDYGYTF.

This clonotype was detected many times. CDR3 protein: CASSYYKGYRYTF. DNA for the CDR3: TGTGCCAGCAGTTATTATAAGGGGTACCGCTACACCTTC. This chain connects TRBV6-9 to TRBJ1-2; perhaps TRBD1 as D (5 bases). The CDR3 is 13 residues long. The V gene's germline CDR1 is MNHGY and CDR2 SVAAGI. V dropped 1 base and J dropped 9 bases, with 12 bases sitting between them.

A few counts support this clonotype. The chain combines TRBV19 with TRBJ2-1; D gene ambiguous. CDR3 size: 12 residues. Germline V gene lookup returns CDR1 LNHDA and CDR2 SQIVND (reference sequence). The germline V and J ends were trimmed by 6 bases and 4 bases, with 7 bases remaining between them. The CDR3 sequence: CASRDLYNEQFF. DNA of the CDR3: TGTGCCAGTAGAGACCTTTACAATGAGCAGTTCTTC. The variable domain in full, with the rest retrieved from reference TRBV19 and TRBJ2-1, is DGGITQSPKYLFRKEGQNVTLSCEQNLNHDAMYWYRQDPGQGLRLIYYSQIVNDFQKGDIAEGYSVSREKKESFPLTVTSAQKNPTAFYLCASRDLYNEQFFGPGTRLTVL.

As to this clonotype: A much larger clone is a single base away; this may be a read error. As DNA, the CDR3 is TGTGCTGGTGGTTTGGTACCAATTTCCGGGACAGCCCCAGATACGCAGTATTTT. Translating gives CAGGLVPISGTAPDTQYF. This chain joins TRBV12-5 and TRBJ2-3, with 7 positions matching TRBD1. The CDR3 runs 18 residues. The germline gives CDR1 LGHNT, CDR2 FRNRAP. The full variable domain, completed using reference TRBV12-5 and TRBJ2-3, is DARVTQTPRHKVTEMGQEVTMRCQPILGHNTVFWYRQTMMQGLELLAYFRNRAPLDDSGMPKDRFSAEMPDATLATLKIQPSEPRDSAVYFCAGGLVPISGTAPDTQYFGPGTRLTVL.

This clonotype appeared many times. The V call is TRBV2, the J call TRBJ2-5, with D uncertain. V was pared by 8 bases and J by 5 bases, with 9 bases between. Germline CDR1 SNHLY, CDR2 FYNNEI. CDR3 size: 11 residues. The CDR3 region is CASGPRETQYF. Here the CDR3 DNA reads TGTGCCAGCGGCCCCAGGGAGACCCAGTACTTC.

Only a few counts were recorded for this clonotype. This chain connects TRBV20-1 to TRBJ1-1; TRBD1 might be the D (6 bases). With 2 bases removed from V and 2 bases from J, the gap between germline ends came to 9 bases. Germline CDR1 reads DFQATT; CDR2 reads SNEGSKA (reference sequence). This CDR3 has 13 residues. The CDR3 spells CSARIGGNTEAFF. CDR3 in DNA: TGCAGTGCTAGAATAGGGGGTAACACTGAAGCTTTCTTT.

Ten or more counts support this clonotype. The CDR3 sequence is CSADPLGFGETQYF. In DNA, the CDR3 is TGCAGTGCAGATCCTCTGGGATTTGGGGAGACCCAGTACTTC. The chain joins TRBV20-1 to TRBJ2-5, with D unclear. This CDR3 spans 14 amino acids. V lost 6 bases to trimming and J lost 5 bases, with 19 bases between them. Germline V CDR1 and CDR2: DFQATT, SNEGSKA (reference sequence).

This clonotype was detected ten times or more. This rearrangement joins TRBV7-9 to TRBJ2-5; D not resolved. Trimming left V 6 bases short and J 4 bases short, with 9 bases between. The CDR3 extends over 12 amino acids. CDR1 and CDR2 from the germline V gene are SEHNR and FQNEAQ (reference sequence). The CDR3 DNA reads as TGTGCCAGCAGGCTTCTAGGAGAGACCCAGTACTTC. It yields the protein CASRLLGETQYF.

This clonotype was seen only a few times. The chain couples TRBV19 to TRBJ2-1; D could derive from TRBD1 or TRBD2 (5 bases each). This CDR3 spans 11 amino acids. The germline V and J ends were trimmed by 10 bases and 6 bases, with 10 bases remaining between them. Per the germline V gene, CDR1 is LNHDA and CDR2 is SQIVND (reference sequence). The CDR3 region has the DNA TGTGCCATCGGGACCACCAATGAGCAGTTCTTC. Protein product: CAIGTTNEQFF.

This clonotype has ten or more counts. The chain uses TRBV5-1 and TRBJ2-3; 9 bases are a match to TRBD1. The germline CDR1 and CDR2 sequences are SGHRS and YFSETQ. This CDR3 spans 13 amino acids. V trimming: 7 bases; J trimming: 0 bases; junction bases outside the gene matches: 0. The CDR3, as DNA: TGCGCCAGCGGACAGGGGAGCACAGATACGCAGTATTTT. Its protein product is CASGQGSTDTQYF.

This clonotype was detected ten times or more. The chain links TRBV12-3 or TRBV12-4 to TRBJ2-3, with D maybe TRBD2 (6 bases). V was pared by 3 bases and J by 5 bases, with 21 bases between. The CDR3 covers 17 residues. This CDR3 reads CASSFGGNTLGGDTQYF. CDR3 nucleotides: TGTGCCAGCAGTTTTGGCGGGAACACATTGGGAGGAGATACGCAGTATTTT.

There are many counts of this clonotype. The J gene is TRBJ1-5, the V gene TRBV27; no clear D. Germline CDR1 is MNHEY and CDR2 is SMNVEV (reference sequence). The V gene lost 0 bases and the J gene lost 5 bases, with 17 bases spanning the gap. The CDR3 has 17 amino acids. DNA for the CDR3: TGTGCCAGCAGTTTATCCCGAACGTGGTCGCAGGATCAGCCCCAGCATTTT. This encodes CASSLSRTWSQDQPQHF.

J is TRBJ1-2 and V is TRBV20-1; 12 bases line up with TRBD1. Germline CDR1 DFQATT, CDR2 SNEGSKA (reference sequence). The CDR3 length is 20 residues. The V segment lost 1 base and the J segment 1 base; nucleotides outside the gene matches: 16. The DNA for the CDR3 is TGCAGTGCTAGAGCGCGGAGTCTCGGGACAGGGGGCAAGATTAACTATGGCTACACCTTC. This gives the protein CSARARSLGTGGKINYGYTF.

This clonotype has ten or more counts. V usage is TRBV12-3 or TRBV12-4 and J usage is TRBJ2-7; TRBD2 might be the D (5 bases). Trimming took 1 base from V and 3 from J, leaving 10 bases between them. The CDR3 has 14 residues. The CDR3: CASSLGLGLYEQYF. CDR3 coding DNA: TGTGCCAGCAGTTTAGGGCTTGGACTCTACGAGCAGTACTTC.

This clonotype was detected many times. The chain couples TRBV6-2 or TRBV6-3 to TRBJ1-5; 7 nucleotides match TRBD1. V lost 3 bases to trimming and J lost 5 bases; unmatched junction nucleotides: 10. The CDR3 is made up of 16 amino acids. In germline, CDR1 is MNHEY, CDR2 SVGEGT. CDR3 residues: CASSYRAGGGDQPQHF. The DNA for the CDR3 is TGTGCCAGCAGTTATCGGGCAGGGGGGGGTGATCAGCCCCAGCATTTT.

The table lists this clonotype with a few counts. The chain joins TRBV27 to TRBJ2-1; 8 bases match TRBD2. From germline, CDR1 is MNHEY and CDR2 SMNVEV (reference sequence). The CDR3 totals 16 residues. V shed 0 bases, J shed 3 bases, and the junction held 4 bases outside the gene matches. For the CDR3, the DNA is TGTGCCAGCAGTTTATCTCCCACTAGCGGCTACAATGAGCAGTTCTTC. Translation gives CASSLSPTSGYNEQFF.

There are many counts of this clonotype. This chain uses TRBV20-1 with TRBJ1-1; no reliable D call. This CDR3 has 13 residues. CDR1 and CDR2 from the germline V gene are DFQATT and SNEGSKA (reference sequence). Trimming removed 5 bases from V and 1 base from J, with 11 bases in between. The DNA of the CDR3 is TGCAGTGCTCCGCAGAATTCGAACACTGAAGCTTTCTTT. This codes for CSAPQNSNTEAFF.

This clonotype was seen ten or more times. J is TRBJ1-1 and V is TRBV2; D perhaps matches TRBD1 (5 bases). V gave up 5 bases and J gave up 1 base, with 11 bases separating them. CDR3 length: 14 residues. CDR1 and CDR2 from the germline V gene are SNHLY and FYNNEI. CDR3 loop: CASSWGEPNTEAFF. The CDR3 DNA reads TGTGCCAGCAGTTGGGGGGAACCGAACACTGAAGCTTTCTTT.

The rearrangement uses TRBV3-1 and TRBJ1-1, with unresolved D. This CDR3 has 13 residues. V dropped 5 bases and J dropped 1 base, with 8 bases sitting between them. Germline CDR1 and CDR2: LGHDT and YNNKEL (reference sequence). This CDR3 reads CASSCRRNTEAFF. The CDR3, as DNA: TGTGCCAGCAGCTGCAGAAGGAACACTGAAGCTTTCTTT.

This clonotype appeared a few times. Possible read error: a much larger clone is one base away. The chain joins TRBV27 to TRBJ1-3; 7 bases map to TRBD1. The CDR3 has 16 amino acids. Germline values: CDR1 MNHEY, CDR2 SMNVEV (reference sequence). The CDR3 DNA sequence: TGTGCCAGCAGGGGAACAGGGGACAGCTCTGGAAACACCATATGTTTT. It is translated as CASRGTGDSSGNTICF.

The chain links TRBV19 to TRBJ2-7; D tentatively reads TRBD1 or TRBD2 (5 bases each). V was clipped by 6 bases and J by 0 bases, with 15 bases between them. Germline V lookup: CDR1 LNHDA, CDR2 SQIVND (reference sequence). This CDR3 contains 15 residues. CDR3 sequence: CASSAGTGSSYEQYF. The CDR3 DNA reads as TGTGCCAGTAGCGCAGGGACCGGTAGCTCCTACGAGCAGTACTTC.

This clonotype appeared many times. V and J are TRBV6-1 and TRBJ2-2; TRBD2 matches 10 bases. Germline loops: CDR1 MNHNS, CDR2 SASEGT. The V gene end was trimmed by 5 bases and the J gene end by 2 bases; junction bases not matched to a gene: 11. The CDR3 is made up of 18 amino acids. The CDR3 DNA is TGTGCCAGCAGTACCCCCCCCACTAGCGGGGCCAACACCGGGGAGCTGTTTTTT. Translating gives CASSTPPTSGANTGELFF.

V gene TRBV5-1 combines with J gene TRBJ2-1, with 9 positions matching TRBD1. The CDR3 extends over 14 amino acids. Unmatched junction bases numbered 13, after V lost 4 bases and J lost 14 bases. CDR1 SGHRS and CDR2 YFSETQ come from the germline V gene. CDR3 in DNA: TGCGCCAGCAGCACTGGGGACAGGGACTGGAAGGAGTTCTTC. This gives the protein CASSTGDRDWKEFF.

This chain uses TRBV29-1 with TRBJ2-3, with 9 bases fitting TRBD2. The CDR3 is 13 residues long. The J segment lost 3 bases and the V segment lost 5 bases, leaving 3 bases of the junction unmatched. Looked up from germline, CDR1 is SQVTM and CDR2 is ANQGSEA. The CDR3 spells CSVPGLATDTQYF. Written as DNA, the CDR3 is TGCAGCGTTCCCGGACTAGCGACAGATACGCAGTATTTT.

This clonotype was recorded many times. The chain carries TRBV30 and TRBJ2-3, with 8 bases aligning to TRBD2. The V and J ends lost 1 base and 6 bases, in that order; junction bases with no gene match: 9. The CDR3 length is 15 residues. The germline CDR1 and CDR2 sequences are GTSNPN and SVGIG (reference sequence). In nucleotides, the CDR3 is TGTGCCTGGAGTGCCGGACTAGCAAGATCTGATACGCAGTATTTT. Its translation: CAWSAGLARSDTQYF.